The present T cell receptor (beta chain) was sequenced within a study of shared clonotypes between healthy human individuals (dated by TCRdb to 2018 to 2021). Regarding the study in general: The cohort included three men and two women between 18 and 49 years of age. Blood TCR repertoires of a handful of healthy adults were deeply sequenced to estimate repertoire size and the extent of clonotype sharing between individuals. Leukapheresis yielded between about 0.9 and 9 billion PBMCs per donor. For each donor, CD4 naive and CD4 memory were each given three plates, CD8 naive was given two plates, and CD8 memory was given one plate. Different laboratories and diverse techniques were used to prepare libraries and sequence TCR repertoires, to increase sequencing depth and limit assay-specific biases.

Donors were healthy HIV-negative adults with no recently reported acute infections or vaccinations. Every donor was a Caucasian adult residing in Nashville, Tennessee, USA. CD4+ T cells were enriched through magnetic negative selection, after which naive cells were positively selected on CD45RA and the remaining negative fraction served as the memory subset. Blood was collected by leukapheresis, and PBMCs were isolated by Ficoll-Histopaque density gradient centrifugation and then cryopreserved in liquid nitrogen vapor phase. Purity and quantity of every magnetically sorted T cell population were checked by analytical flow cytometry. Each sorted fraction had its genomic DNA isolated and then quantified by UV absorbance on a Nanodrop 2000c. Using the deep immunoSEQ assay, multiplex PCR amplified TCR CDR3 regions from genomic DNA. For each cell subset, the extracted genomic DNA was distributed evenly across all wells of several immunoSEQ 96-well plates, and each plate served as one replicate. For sorted subsets, around 0.2 ug genomic DNA, equal to 30,000 or so T cell genomes, was loaded into each replicate PCR. The purified libraries were quantified using a Qubit 3.0 fluorometer, sized with a Bioanalyzer 2100, and then quantified again using the KAPA Library Quantification kit. Every immunoSEQ 96-well plate was sequenced on a dedicated single-read 150-cycle Illumina NextSeq 550 flow cell. For the original study's pipeline: Because the immunoSEQ output held only junctional sequences and lacked quality scores, the filtering could not match the filtering applied to full-length reads. To assign V/J genes and CDR3, sequences were annotated against IMGT germline references using PyIR, a Python wrapper for IgBLAST v1.9. Any read was removed if the V/J assignment was weak (E-value above 1e-6), the CDR3 was missing, or the read contained stop codons, out-of-frame junctions, or ambiguous translated residues. V3J clonotypes were defined as sequences sharing the same inferred V gene, J gene, and CDR3 amino acid sequence. Percentage overlap between repertoires was computed as shared unique clonotypes divided by the size of the smaller repertoire. Richness of each repertoire was evaluated using RTK rarefaction, the Chao1 estimator, and Recon v2.1 estimates of unobserved clonotypes. OLGA was used to compute generation probabilities for all TCRbeta clonotypes that the gDNA method yielded from a few donors. TCRdb's version of the immuneACCESS table is confined to in-frame rearrangements and falls short of the full clone set. An unresolved V gene accounts for under half of the shortfall where checked; the remainder is of unknown origin. V and J calls and clone size are given by that table; D and trimming were obtained from the DNA. The sample contains some 2,500,000 clones, 85% to 95% of them found a single time. Approximately 0.41% of the sample belongs to the ten largest clones.

Compared with germline, V lacks 5 bases and J lacks 5 bases; bases without a gene match: 11. Reading from cysteine to phenylalanine, the CDR3 counts 16 amino acids. Left in the record is the CDR3 DNA by itself, 48 bases read in frame from the first base. CDR1 and CDR2 were assigned from the germline V gene (reference sequence) as MNHEY and SMNVEV. Turning to this clone: This clone's antigen is unknown. No base quality values were provided; no much bigger clone lies one nucleotide off.

Results the study describes overall, beyond this receptor: Pairwise subsampling indicated that sequencing depth was expected to affect the degree of clonotype sharing among donors. Sampling was restricted to blood, and TCR repertoires in tissue are likely to differ from TCR repertoires in blood. Because the study included a small number of donors, the genetic and exposure-history diversity represented was limited. Even with the large sequencing depth, rarefaction of the sorted-subset datasets indicated that sequencing was incomplete. Larger estimated clonotype richness was generally found for naive subsets than for memory subsets. Compared with non-shared clonotypes, the clonotypes found in all four sorted-subset donors had higher generation probabilities. Across four donors, approximately 5% of naive CD4, roughly 3.4% of naive CD8, around 2.5% of memory CD4, and roughly 0.4% of memory CD8 clonotypes were shared.

The rearrangement combines TRBV27 with TRBJ2-5; TRBD2 aligns with 10 central bases. Input material: naive CD4+ T cells from PBMCs. Read against the paper, the sample's cell subset or site label means: CD45RA+ positively selected. The TCR sequence derives from a man younger than 30 in good health. Some clones in this sample may be carry-over from other donors' samples. The CDR3 region: CASSLRSGRVRETQYF. The sequenced DNA is TGTGCCAGCAGTCTCCGAAGCGGGAGGGTACGCGAGACCCAGTACTTC.